This T cell receptor (beta chain) is drawn from a study of blood T cell repertoires in COVID-19. Using immunoSEQ multiplex PCR, the repertoire was profiled, and TCRdb retains in-frame clones only, with some absent. The sample yields 350,000 to 400,000 clones, more than 70% seen once. Germline assignment: CDR1 MNHEY and CDR2 SVGAGI. V lost 8 bases and J lost 5, with 13 bases in between. The CDR3 consists of 12 residues. The source is a woman aged 18-35 years who had recovered from COVID-19. This chain connects TRBV6-5 to TRBJ2-7; D is ambiguous. The material sequenced was PBMCs or T cells enriched from blood (not recorded which). The CDR3 sequence: CASATGSHEQYF. In nucleotides, the CDR3 is TGTGCCAGCGCGACGGGTAGCCACGAGCAGTACTTC.